Below, 19 T cell receptor beta chains from the same sample are listed, as sequenced in a study of blood T cell repertoires in COVID-19. The assay was immunoSEQ multiplex PCR, and TCRdb's table has in-frame clones only and misses some. This sample yields about 18,000 clones, of which roughly 91% are seen a single time; about 16% belongs to the top ten. The material sequenced was peripheral blood. The origin of the receptors is a human donor in a cohort sampled during active COVID-19.

V usage is TRBV19 and J usage is TRBJ1-1; TRBD1 aligns across 7 bases. Germline assignment: CDR1 LNHDA and CDR2 SQIVND (reference sequence). The CDR3 contains 14 residues. V lost 8 bases and J lost 5; bases outside the gene matches: 11. DNA for the CDR3: TGTGCCAGTGCGACAGGGCAATTGCGTACTGAAGCTTTCTTT. Protein: CASATGQLRTEAFF. The complete variable domain, with remaining parts taken from reference TRBV19 and TRBJ1-1, reads DGGITQSPKYLFRKEGQNVTLSCEQNLNHDAMYWYRQDPGQGLRLIYYSQIVNDFQKGDIAEGYSVSREKKESFPLTVTSAQKNPTAFYLCASATGQLRTEAFFGQGTRLTVV.

The chain joins TRBV2 to TRBJ2-2; a possible D gene is TRBD2 (6 bases). There are 13 residues in the CDR3. With 6 bases removed from V and 1 base from J, the gap between germline ends came to 6 bases. Germline CDR1 reads SNHLY; CDR2 reads FYNNEI. CDR3 nucleotides: TGTGCCAGCAGGCGGGAGAACACCGGGGAGCTGTTTTTT. Protein product: CASRRENTGELFF.

The chain carries TRBV2 and TRBJ2-4; D gene unclear. The CDR3 consists of 15 residues. Trimming took off 0 bases at V and 9 bases at J, with 15 bases between the two ends. From germline, CDR1 is SNHLY and CDR2 FYNNEI. The CDR3: CASSEASSRHAIQYF. The CDR3 nucleotides are TGTGCCAGCAGTGAAGCCTCAAGTAGACATGCCATTCAGTACTTC.

The chain has TRBV6-5 and TRBJ1-1, with a weak D call TRBD1 (6 bases). V was shortened by 0 bases and J by 5 bases, with 13 bases between the two germline ends. The germline V gene encodes CDR1 MNHEY and CDR2 SVGAGI. CDR3 size: 15 residues. The CDR3 DNA reads TGTGCCAGCAGTTACTCGATAGAGAGGGGGACTGAAGCTTTCTTT. This encodes CASSYSIERGTEAFF.

The rearrangement joins TRBV5-1 to TRBJ2-7; tentative D call: TRBD2 (6 bases). V was clipped by 0 bases and J by 3 bases, with 13 bases between them. This CDR3 is built from 15 residues. CDR1 and CDR2 (germline): SGHRS, YFSETQ. The CDR3 sequence: CASSLELAQGYEQYF. In DNA, the CDR3 is TGCGCCAGCAGCTTGGAGCTAGCGCAAGGCTACGAGCAGTACTTC.

The chain joins TRBV7-8 to TRBJ2-2; the D is unclear. The CDR3 extends over 14 amino acids. V was shortened by 5 bases and J by 6 bases, with 13 bases between the two germline ends. CDR1 is SGHVS and CDR2 is FQNEAQ in the germline V gene. The CDR3 region is CASSPTNSAGELFF. CDR3 coding DNA: TGTGCCAGCAGCCCCACCAACAGTGCCGGGGAGCTGTTTTTT.

This CDR3 is CASSPTGGSTDTQYF. CDR3 coding DNA: TGTGCCAGCAGCCCTACAGGGGGTAGCACAGATACGCAGTATTTT. The V gene is TRBV7-3, the J gene TRBJ2-3; TRBD1 matches at 8 bases. The CDR3 totals 15 residues. V shed 5 bases and J 0 bases; nucleotides not matched to a gene: 4. The germline CDR1 and CDR2 sequences are SGHTA and FQGTGA.

This chain joins TRBV27 and TRBJ1-6; the match to TRBD1 covers 7 bases. The V and J ends lost 5 bases and 9 bases, in that order; junction bases with no gene match: 10. The germline V gene has CDR1 MNHEY and CDR2 SMNVEV (reference sequence). The CDR3 is 15 amino acids. The CDR3 loop reads CASSTPTGIASPLHF. The CDR3 DNA reads as TGTGCCAGCAGTACCCCGACAGGGATAGCTTCACCCCTCCACTTT.

This chain's CDR3 is CSASDGLADLNEQFF. The DNA for the CDR3 is TGCAGTGCTAGTGATGGACTAGCGGACCTCAATGAGCAGTTCTTC. The chain is built from TRBV20-1 and TRBJ2-1; 10 bases are a match to TRBD2. Germline V gene lookup returns CDR1 DFQATT and CDR2 SNEGSKA (reference sequence). The CDR3 has 15 residues. V dropped 3 bases and J dropped 6; count of bases not matched to a gene: 8.

This sequence joins TRBV6-2 or TRBV6-3 and TRBJ2-5; 8 bases match TRBD1. The CDR3 consists of 16 residues. The V and J ends lost 6 bases and 2 bases, in that order; junction bases with no gene match: 11. Per the germline V gene, CDR1 is MNHEY and CDR2 is SVGEGT. This CDR3 is CASSPGTGVKQETQYF. In DNA form, the CDR3 reads TGTGCCAGCAGCCCCGGGACAGGCGTTAAGCAAGAGACCCAGTACTTC.

In DNA form, the CDR3 reads TGTGCCAGTAGTATAGTTGGGGGCGGCTACACCTTC. It encodes CASSIVGGGYTF. The chain is built from TRBV19 and TRBJ1-2; D is possibly TRBD1 (6 bases). The V end lost 1 base, the J end lost 8 bases, and 8 bases lay between the germline ends. Germline V CDR1 and CDR2: LNHDA, SQIVND (reference sequence). This CDR3 region has 12 residues.

V is TRBV19 and J is TRBJ2-4, with TRBD2 matching over 8 bases. V lost 2 bases, J lost 6 bases, and 18 bases stayed unmatched. Germline values: CDR1 LNHDA, CDR2 SQIVND (reference sequence). CDR3 length: 19 residues. The CDR3 region has the DNA TGTGCCAGTAGTATAAACCTTGGACTAGCAGACAGCACCGGAAACATTCAGTACTTC. It is translated as CASSINLGLADSTGNIQYF.

The rearrangement links TRBV2 to TRBJ1-1, with TRBD1 as a possible D gene (5 bases). V was clipped by 3 bases and J by 6 bases, with 17 bases between them. The germline V gene has CDR1 SNHLY and CDR2 FYNNEI. The CDR3 loop spans 15 amino acids. Here the CDR3 reads CASSDWGLPTAEAFF. CDR3 coding DNA: TGTGCCAGCAGTGATTGGGGACTCCCAACCGCTGAAGCTTTCTTT.

J is TRBJ2-1 and V is TRBV6-1; possible D gene TRBD2, 6 bases. Trimming cost V 2 bases and J 6 bases, with 11 bases left between them. The CDR3 is 14 residues long. Germline V gene sequence: CDR1 MNHNS, CDR2 SASEGT. The CDR3 DNA is TGTGCCAGCAGTGAACGAGGAGGGAGCAATGAGCAGTTCTTC. This encodes CASSERGGSNEQFF.

The chain carries TRBV28 and TRBJ1-4; D is unresolved. Trimming took 6 bases from V and 8 from J, leaving 16 bases between them. The germline CDR1 and CDR2 sequences are MDHEN and SYDVKM. The CDR3 consists of 14 residues. CDR3 coding DNA: TGTGCCAGCAGCCGTAGTGCATATCGGGAAAAACTGTTTTTT. This translates into CASSRSAYREKLFF.

The J gene is TRBJ2-2, the V gene TRBV19; perhaps TRBD1 as D (5 bases). CDR1 LNHDA and CDR2 SQIVND come from the germline V gene (reference sequence). CDR3 length: 13 residues. V was shortened by 11 bases and J by 0 bases, with 10 bases between the two germline ends. In DNA form, the CDR3 reads TGTGCCGCAAAGGGGCCGAACACCGGGGAGCTGTTTTTT. This encodes CAAKGPNTGELFF. The full variable domain, its missing parts supplied by reference TRBV19 and TRBJ2-2, is DGGITQSPKYLFRKEGQNVTLSCEQNLNHDAMYWYRQDPGQGLRLIYYSQIVNDFQKGDIAEGYSVSREKKESFPLTVTSAQKNPTAFYLCAAKGPNTGELFFGEGSRLTVL.

The chain recombines TRBV12-3 or TRBV12-4 with TRBJ2-7; D is ambiguous. This CDR3 is built from 12 residues. Trimming left V 8 bases short and J 9 bases short, with 17 bases between. The CDR3: CASSLSGPGQYF. The CDR3 nucleotides are TGTGCCAGCTCCTTGAGTGGTCCGGGGCAGTACTTC.

This rearrangement joins TRBV2 to TRBJ1-1; 7 positions agree with TRBD1. CDR1 is SNHLY and CDR2 is FYNNEI in the germline V gene. Unmatched junction bases numbered 12, after V lost 8 bases and J lost 0 bases. This CDR3 is built from 16 residues. The CDR3 reads CASGGQIVFLNTEAFF. CDR3 DNA sequence: TGTGCCAGCGGGGGACAGATCGTCTTTCTGAACACTGAAGCTTTCTTT.

Note on this clone: Within the sample, other DNA sequences also encode this same CDR3. The chain uses TRBV28 and TRBJ2-7; 13 bases fit TRBD2. Germline trimming cut 5 bases from V and 5 bases from J; bases unmatched to any gene: 12. Germline-derived CDR1 and CDR2 are MDHEN and SYDVKM. This CDR3 is 17 amino acids long. The CDR3 DNA follows: TGTGCCAGCAGTACAATTACGGGACTAGCGGGAATAAACGAGCAGTACTTC. Translated: CASSTITGLAGINEQYF.